These T cell receptor beta chains were read from a single sample in a study of CDR3 diversity in severe acne. MiXCR, run by TCRdb on the PCR reads, gives a single entry per CDR3 protein. Among some 84,000 distinct CDR3 sequences listed, 45% to 55% were seen once. Sequencing was done on a sample of blood. These receptors all stem from a male donor in good health, serving as a control. CDR3s include the opening cysteine and the closing phenylalanine or tryptophan. The D gene is left open where the match is weak. Expanded clones get a size class; other rows say once, few or many, or leave the size out.

j_call d_call clone_size v_call cdr3_aa cdr3_nt
TRBJ1-2 NA few TRBV9 CASSVSADYGYTF TGTGCCAGCAGCGTTTCTGCAGACTATGGCTACACCTTC
TRBJ2-6 NA NA TRBV14 CASSNLGASGANVLIF TGTGCCAGCAGCAATCTCGGGGCTAGTGGGGCCAACGTCCTGATTTTC
TRBJ2-5 NA once TRBV10-3 CAARRDGTQYF TGTGCCGCACGTAGGGACGGGACCCAGTACTTC
TRBJ1-1 NA once TRBV7-3 CASSLEIDTEAFF TGTGCCAGCAGCTTAGAGATCGACACTGAAGCTTTCTTT
TRBJ2-3 TRBD2 many TRBV6-4 CASSETSGEGGTDTQYF TGTGCCAGCAGTGAGACTAGCGGGGAAGGGGGCACAGATACGCAGTATTTT
TRBJ2-5 TRBD1 many TRBV24-1 CATSDQDRAETQYF TGTGCCACCAGTGATCAGGACAGGGCCGAGACCCAGTACTTC
TRBJ2-2 NA NA TRBV20-1 CSVSQGYNTGELFF TGCAGTGTTTCCCAGGGCTACAACACCGGGGAGCTGTTTTTT
TRBJ1-2 TRBD1 NA TRBV10-3 CAISEPTTGESDTSYGYTF TGTGCCATCAGTGAGCCGACGACAGGGGAATCTGATACAAGCTATGGCTACACCTTC
TRBJ1-1 NA many TRBV30 CAWSVQRPPVNTEAFF TGTGCCTGGAGTGTACAGCGGCCCCCAGTGAACACTGAAGCTTTCTTT
TRBJ2-5 TRBD1 medium-sized TRBV29-1 CSGRSTGGSETQYF TGCAGCGGGAGGTCGACAGGGGGTTCAGAGACCCAGTACTTC